This paragraph covers one T cell receptor (beta chain) sequence. Its specificity is not known. A FACSAria was used to sort CD4+ and CD8+ T cells. These cells came from PBMCs. The CDR3 runs 14 residues. With 0 bases removed from V and 9 bases from J, the gap between germline ends came to 10 bases. The germline V gene encodes CDR1 SGHNT and CDR2 YYREEE (reference sequence). The sample originates from a study of CD8+ T cells in alopecia areata. The wider study: Twice daily, treated patients received 5 to 10 mg of oral tofacitinib.

As the sequencing template, cDNA was produced by extracting RNA and reverse transcribing it. Clones were read by immunoSEQ multiplex PCR, and TCRdb kept only the in-frame ones, dropping some. The repertoire holds 250,000 or so clones, with approximately 61% as singletons. General study points: Elevated clonality characterized lesional scalp relative to normal scalp, particularly in alopecia totalis/universalis. Scalp samples also contribute reads from the resident alphabeta T cells found in normal skin.

The receptor's source is a human donor with alopecia areata. This chain connects TRBV5-4 to TRBJ1-6; no firm D call. Sequences were derived from CD4+ T cells sorted from blood, sampled at week 0. DNA for the CDR3: TGTGCCAGCAGCTTGGCGGGATGGGTTTCACCCCTCCACTTT. Translating gives CASSLAGWVSPLHF.